This entry lists 26 T cell receptor beta chains sequenced from one sample in a study of T cell responses to AZD1222 COVID-19 vaccine. Clones were sequenced by immunoSEQ multiplex PCR, and TCRdb holds only the in-frame ones, with some missing. The sample includes approximately 99,000 clones, approximately 89% of them seen just once. Here the sequenced sample was peripheral blood, taken on day 0 of MenACWY control vaccination. Every receptor here comes from an adult in good health.

The rearrangement uses TRBV10-2 and TRBJ2-3; maybe TRBD1 (5 bases). The V gene's germline CDR1 is WSHSY and CDR2 SAAADI. The CDR3 consists of 19 residues. Trimming shortened V by 6 bases and J by 0 bases, and 25 bases separated the two germline ends. CDR3 bases: TGCGCCAGCAGAGCATATGGGGCCAGGGCCCCTTCTAGCACAGATACGCAGTATTTT. It is translated as CASRAYGARAPSSTDTQYF.

Only a few counts were recorded for this clone. The chain has TRBV28 and TRBJ2-1; weak D call: TRBD2 (5 bases). CDR1 is MDHEN and CDR2 is SYDVKM in the germline V gene. This CDR3 contains 13 residues. V gave up 8 bases and J gave up 2 bases, with 10 bases separating them. The CDR3 DNA follows: TGTGCCAGCGGTGCAGCGGCCTACAATGAGCAGTTCTTC. As protein: CASGAAAYNEQFF.

This chain joins TRBV12-3 or TRBV12-4 and TRBJ2-1, with unresolved D. V gave up 6 bases and J gave up 14 bases, with 14 bases separating them. This CDR3 has 11 amino acids. The CDR3 region is CASSDNLEKFF. CDR3 coding DNA: TGTGCCAGCAGCGATAACTTAGAGAAGTTCTTC.

This chain joins TRBV27 and TRBJ2-6; D remains ambiguous. CDR1 is MNHEY and CDR2 is SMNVEV in the germline V gene (reference sequence). CDR3 length: 17 residues. The ends were cut back, 4 bases at V and 4 bases at J, with 17 bases in the middle. The chain's CDR3 is CASSSLFTTAGANVLTF. Here the CDR3 DNA reads TGTGCCAGCAGTTCACTCTTCACTACTGCCGGGGCCAACGTCCTGACTTTC.

The chain recombines TRBV19 with TRBJ1-1; D gene unclear. Trimming took 6 bases from V and 9 from J, leaving 14 bases between them. This CDR3 has 12 amino acids. Germline V lookup: CDR1 LNHDA, CDR2 SQIVND (reference sequence). CDR3 sequence: CASSPRTEKAFF. The DNA of the CDR3 is TGTGCCAGTAGCCCGAGAACAGAAAAAGCTTTCTTT.

The chain has TRBV9 and TRBJ1-5, with D perhaps TRBD1 (6 bases). This CDR3 spans 12 amino acids. V lost 8 bases and J 4 bases, leaving 10 bases between the germline ends. From germline, CDR1 is SGDLS and CDR2 YYNGEE. The CDR3 sequence: CASGTGNQPQHF. CDR3 nucleotide sequence: TGTGCCAGTGGTACAGGGAATCAGCCCCAGCATTTT.

The genes are TRBV2 and TRBJ1-5; 8 nucleotides match TRBD1. Losses at the gene ends were 6 bases for V and 6 bases for J; bases not matched to a gene: 10. Germline values: CDR1 SNHLY, CDR2 FYNNEI. There are 15 residues in the CDR3. The CDR3 loop reads CASRETGGGSQPQHF. CDR3 sequence (DNA): TGTGCCAGCAGAGAAACAGGGGGAGGAAGTCAGCCCCAGCATTTT.

The chain recombines TRBV20-1 with TRBJ1-2; D is uncertain. The CDR3 has 11 amino acids. Per the germline V gene, CDR1 is DFQATT and CDR2 is SNEGSKA (reference sequence). Trimming pared 3 bases from V and 2 bases from J, leaving 4 bases between. CDR3 loop: CSARANYGYTF. As DNA, the CDR3 is TGCAGTGCTAGGGCAAACTATGGCTACACCTTC.

The J gene is TRBJ2-1, the V gene TRBV4-1, with TRBD2 matching over 9 bases. Germline CDR1 reads MGHRA; CDR2 reads YSYEKL. The CDR3 spans 17 residues. The ends lost 1 base at V and 9 bases at J; junction bases unmatched: 13. The CDR3 coding sequence is TGCGCCAGCAGCCAAGCCGGGGCGGGGGGGAGGATCGGTGAGCAGTTCTTC. Translating gives CASSQAGAGGRIGEQFF.

V gene TRBV25-1 combines with J gene TRBJ1-6, with 7 bases fitting TRBD1. Losses at the gene ends were 3 bases for V and 8 bases for J; bases not matched to a gene: 10. Germline assignment: CDR1 MGHDK and CDR2 SYGVNS. The CDR3 length is 16 residues. CDR3 protein: CASSDTYRGGDSPLHF. For the CDR3, the DNA is TGTGCCAGCAGTGATACTTACAGGGGAGGGGATTCACCCCTCCACTTT. Combining the CDR3 with reference TRBV25-1 and TRBJ1-6 gives the whole variable domain EADIYQTPRYLVIGTGKKITLECSQTMGHDKMYWYQQDPGMELHLIHYSYGVNSTEKGDLSSESTVSRIRTEHFPLTLESARPSHTSQYLCASSDTYRGGDSPLHFGNGTRLTVT.

This sequence joins TRBV3-1 (or the pseudogene TRBV3-2) and TRBJ1-5; possible D gene TRBD1, 5 bases. The CDR3 runs to 13 residues. CDR1 is LGHDT and CDR2 is YNNKEL in the germline V gene (reference sequence). Between the trimmed V and J ends, which lost 3 bases and 7 bases, there was a span of 10 bases. The CDR3: CASSQGGTQPQHF. CDR3 DNA: TGTGCCAGCAGCCAGGGGGGAACACAGCCCCAGCATTTT.

The chain carries TRBV7-2 and TRBJ2-5, with 8 bases aligning to TRBD2. Trimming at V came to 6 bases and at J to 1 base, leaving 7 bases not matched to a gene. CDR1 is SGHTA, CDR2 FQGNSA, per germline. The length of the CDR3 is 15 residues. CDR3 protein: CASRTIAGSQETQYF. CDR3 nucleotide sequence: TGTGCCAGCAGAACCATAGCGGGGAGCCAAGAGACCCAGTACTTC.

The chain joins TRBV4-1 to TRBJ1-5, with D possibly being TRBD1 (5 bases). This CDR3 contains 16 residues. Deletions cut 0 bases from V and 6 bases from J, with 15 bases between. The germline CDR1 and CDR2 sequences are MGHRA and YSYEKL. CDR3: CASSQDRGNGGQPQHF. In DNA, the CDR3 is TGCGCCAGCAGCCAAGATAGGGGTAACGGAGGTCAGCCCCAGCATTTT.

To note about this clone: Other DNA variants within this sample encode the same CDR3. The chain joins TRBV5-4 to TRBJ1-6; 8 bases line up with TRBD1. CDR1 SGHNT and CDR2 YYREEE come from the germline V gene (reference sequence). The length of the CDR3 is 14 residues. With V trimmed by 0 bases and J by 9 bases, 2 bases remained unmatched. The CDR3 spells CASSLAGGGSPLHF. The CDR3 bases are TGTGCCAGCAGCTTGGCAGGGGGCGGTTCACCCCTCCACTTT.

This chain joins TRBV4-1 and TRBJ1-5; TRBD1 aligns across 8 bases. Per germline, CDR1 MGHRA and CDR2 YSYEKL. The CDR3 is 15 amino acids. Trimming at V came to 5 bases and at J to 9 bases, leaving 12 bases not matched to a gene. CDR3: CASSLDRGLYRPQHF. CDR3 nucleotide sequence: TGCGCCAGCAGCTTAGACAGGGGCCTTTATCGGCCCCAGCATTTT.

The chain combines TRBV12-3 or TRBV12-4 with TRBJ2-7; no firm D call. The V end was cut by 3 bases, the J end by 5 bases, with 8 bases between. The CDR3 is 12 amino acids. The CDR3 region is CASSFVGDEQYF. The DNA for the CDR3 is TGTGCCAGCAGTTTTGTAGGCGACGAGCAGTACTTC.

The chain joins TRBV18 to TRBJ1-3; TRBD1 is a possible D gene (6 bases). CDR3 length: 13 amino acids. V lost 8 bases to trimming and J lost 4 bases, with 12 bases between them. CDR1 is KGHSH and CDR2 is LQKENI in the germline V gene. The CDR3 DNA reads as TGTGCCAGCGCAGGGGATTCCGGAAACACCATATATTTT. This sequence encodes CASAGDSGNTIYF.

This chain links TRBV6-2 or TRBV6-3 with TRBJ2-1; 16 bases are shared with TRBD2. The trim removed 5 bases at V and 3 bases at J, leaving 7 bases unmatched. CDR3 size: 18 residues. Germline values: CDR1 MNHEY, CDR2 SVGEGT. The DNA of the CDR3 is TGTGCCAGCAGTCTTTTAGGGACTAGCGGGGGGGGCTACAATGAGCAGTTCTTC. Protein product: CASSLLGTSGGGYNEQFF.

This sequence joins TRBV7-2 and TRBJ1-2; D is perhaps TRBD1 (5 bases). V lost 1 base and J lost 6, with 18 bases in between. Germline V gives CDR1 SGHTA, CDR2 FQGNSA. The CDR3 sequence is 16 residues long. The CDR3 DNA reads as TGTGCCAGCAGCTTAGATGGGGGGGATGCACGCAATGGCTACACCTTC. As protein: CASSLDGGDARNGYTF. Looking up the rest from reference TRBV7-2 and TRBJ1-2 gives the full variable domain: GAGVSQSPSNKVTEKGKDVELRCDPISGHTALYWYRQSLGQGLEFLIYFQGNSAPDKSGLPSDRFSAERTGGSVSTLTIQRTQQEDSAVYLCASSLDGGDARNGYTFGSGTRLTVV.

The V and J genes are TRBV19 and TRBJ2-1; D remains ambiguous. V was pared by 1 base and J by 8 bases, with 6 bases between. Looked up from germline, CDR1 is LNHDA and CDR2 is SQIVND (reference sequence). CDR3 length: 12 amino acids. The CDR3: CASSIGVDEQFF. CDR3 sequence (DNA): TGTGCCAGTAGTATAGGGGTCGATGAGCAGTTCTTC. Full variable domain (remainder filled in from reference TRBV19 and TRBJ2-1): DGGITQSPKYLFRKEGQNVTLSCEQNLNHDAMYWYRQDPGQGLRLIYYSQIVNDFQKGDIAEGYSVSREKKESFPLTVTSAQKNPTAFYLCASSIGVDEQFFGPGTRLTVL.

The V call is TRBV12-3 or TRBV12-4, the J call TRBJ2-1; the D gene could be TRBD1 or TRBD2 (6 bases each). Trimming removed 5 bases at V and 8 bases at J, with 13 bases between. The CDR3 length is 13 residues. CDR3 in amino acids: CASSGFGGHEQFF. In nucleotides, the CDR3 is TGTGCCAGCAGTGGATTCGGGGGCCATGAGCAGTTCTTC.

Regarding this clone: Other DNA sequences in this sample translate to the same CDR3. CDR3 nucleotide sequence: TGTGCCAGCAGCGCCTCGGGAGTTGGCTACGAGCAGTACTTC. Protein sequence: CASSASGVGYEQYF. The chain recombines TRBV9 with TRBJ2-7; TRBD2 might be the D (6 bases). The CDR3 has 14 amino acids. V was pared by 3 bases and J by 3 bases, with 13 bases between. Germline CDR1 and CDR2: SGDLS and YYNGEE.

Of note for this clone: Additional DNA sequences in this sample encode the identical CDR3. CDR3 bases: TGTGCCACCAGTGATTCCCAGGGCCCCAGCAATCAGCCCCAGCATTTT. This sequence encodes CATSDSQGPSNQPQHF. The chain links TRBV24-1 to TRBJ1-5; possible D gene TRBD1, 5 bases. The CDR3 is 16 residues long. Germline-derived CDR1 and CDR2 are KGHDR and SFDVKD. V was pared by 2 bases and J by 1 base, with 11 bases between.

This chain links TRBV28 with TRBJ1-4; D unresolved. The CDR3 is 15 residues long. V was trimmed by 5 bases and J by 5 bases, leaving 15 bases between them. The germline V gene encodes CDR1 MDHEN and CDR2 SYDVKM. The CDR3 reads CASSPASRANEKLFF. The CDR3 nucleotides are TGTGCCAGCAGTCCCGCGTCGCGGGCGAATGAAAAACTGTTTTTT.

The rearrangement links TRBV7-9 to TRBJ2-7; D is undetermined. CDR1 is SEHNR, CDR2 FQNEAQ, per germline (reference sequence). The CDR3 contains 13 residues. V lost 0 bases and J 2 bases, leaving 5 bases between the germline ends. The CDR3 bases are TGTGCCAGCAGCTTAGCGCTGGCCTACGAGCAGTACTTC. Residues: CASSLALAYEQYF.

This sequence joins TRBV18 and TRBJ2-5, with TRBD1 matching 7 bases. The CDR3 runs 14 residues. In germline, CDR1 is KGHSH, CDR2 LQKENI. The ends lost 4 bases at V and 1 base at J; junction bases unmatched: 3. CDR3: CASSRTGIQETQYF. The DNA for the CDR3 is TGTGCCAGCTCACGGACAGGAATCCAAGAGACCCAGTACTTC. Based on the CDR3 plus reference TRBV18 and TRBJ2-5, the full variable domain is NAGVMQNPRHLVRRRGQEARLRCSPMKGHSHVYWYRQLPEEGLKFMVYLQKENIIDESGMPKERFSAEFPKEGPSILRIQQVVRGDSAAYFCASSRTGIQETQYFGPGTRLLVL.